This T cell receptor (beta chain) was recorded in a study of cytomegalovirus exposure and HLA in healthy donors. Whole-study findings and limits: The authors judged a highly shared variant cluster likely a sequencing artifact.

Amplification used 60 Vbeta primers and 13 Jbeta primers. Assay used: immunoSEQ multiplex PCR; TCRdb lists only in-frame clones, some missing. The table shows about 250,000 clones, with 80% to 95% occurring only once. This clone was detected a few times. As yet, its antigen is unknown. The CDR3 totals 15 residues. Germline V gene sequence: CDR1 SGHDT, CDR2 YYEEEE. V was trimmed by 4 bases and J by 0 bases, leaving 13 bases between them. The chain uses TRBV5-6 and TRBJ1-1; D ambiguous. The sequencing sample was made of PBMCs. The receptor was isolated from a girl aged 2-10 years in good health and CMV-seronegative. The CDR3 reads CASSPDGLMNTEAFF. CDR3 nucleotide sequence: TGTGCCAGCAGCCCGGACGGACTTATGAACACTGAAGCTTTCTTT.